This T cell receptor (beta chain) appears in the sequencing data of a study of CD8 T cells in ankylosing spondylitis. Quantitative 5'-RACE was performed with molecular barcodes, and it yielded the TCR beta libraries. TCRdb itself ran the 5' RACE reads through MiXCR, one entry per CDR3 protein. This table holds some 240,000 distinct CDR3 sequences, roughly a quarter found once. CDR3 length equals 12 residues. Germline V gene lookup returns CDR1 DFQATT and CDR2 SNEGSKA (reference sequence). V gave up 7 bases and J gave up 4 bases, with 10 bases separating them. Specimen: blood, either unsorted or a sorted T cell fraction (not recorded which). The J gene is TRBJ2-2, the V gene TRBV20-1, with D maybe TRBD1 (5 bases). This clonotype was sampled from a male donor with ankylosing spondylitis or in good health (not recorded which). The CDR3 here is CSGLRGTGELFF. DNA for the CDR3: TGCAGTGGCCTAAGGGGCACCGGGGAGCTGTTTTTT.